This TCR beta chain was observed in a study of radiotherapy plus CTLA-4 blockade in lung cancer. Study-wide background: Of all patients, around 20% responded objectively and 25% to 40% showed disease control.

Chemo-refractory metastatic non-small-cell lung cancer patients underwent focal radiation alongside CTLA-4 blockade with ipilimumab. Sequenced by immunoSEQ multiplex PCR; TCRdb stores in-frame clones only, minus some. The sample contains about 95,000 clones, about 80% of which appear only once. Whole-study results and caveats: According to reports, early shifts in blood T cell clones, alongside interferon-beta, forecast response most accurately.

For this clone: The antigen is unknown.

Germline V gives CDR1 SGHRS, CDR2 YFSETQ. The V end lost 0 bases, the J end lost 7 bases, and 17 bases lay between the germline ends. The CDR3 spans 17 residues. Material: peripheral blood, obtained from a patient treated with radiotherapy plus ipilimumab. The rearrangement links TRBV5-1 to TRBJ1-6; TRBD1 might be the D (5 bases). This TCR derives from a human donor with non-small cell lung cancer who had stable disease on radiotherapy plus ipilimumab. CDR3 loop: CASSLAVSRAGNSPLHF. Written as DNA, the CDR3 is TGCGCCAGCAGCTTGGCGGTTAGCAGGGCGGGAAATTCACCCCTCCACTTT.